The 22 T cell receptor beta chains listed next were all sequenced from one sample in a study of blood T cell repertoires in COVID-19. Clones were sequenced by immunoSEQ multiplex PCR, and TCRdb holds only the in-frame ones, with some missing. This repertoire shows under 100,000 clones, around 87% found once; its top ten account for 17%. Sequencing was performed on peripheral blood. The receptors here all came from a human donor in a cohort sampled during active COVID-19.

The rearrangement links TRBV15 to TRBJ1-2, with 7 bases fitting TRBD1. CDR3 length: 14 amino acids. The germline CDR1 and CDR2 sequences are LNHNV and YYDKDF (reference sequence). J gave up 8 bases and V 2 bases, and 8 bases lay outside the gene matches. The CDR3 DNA sequence: TGTGCCACCAGCAGACCGGGACAGATAGGGGGCTACACCTTC. This sequence encodes CATSRPGQIGGYTF.

This clone was detected once. This chain links TRBV5-4 with TRBJ2-3; 7 positions agree with TRBD1. This CDR3 region has 13 residues. V lost 4 bases to trimming and J lost 4 bases; unmatched junction nucleotides: 3. Germline V lookup: CDR1 SGHNT, CDR2 YYREEE (reference sequence). This CDR3 is CASSEGQSDTQYF. The CDR3 DNA follows: TGTGCCAGCAGCGAGGGACAGTCAGATACGCAGTATTTT. The complete variable domain, with remaining parts taken from reference TRBV5-4 and TRBJ2-3, reads ETGVTQSPTHLIKTRGQQVTLRCSSQSGHNTVSWYQQALGQGPQFIFQYYREEENGRGNFPPRFSGLQFPNYSSELNVNALELDDSALYLCASSEGQSDTQYFGPGTRLTVL.

The CDR3 nucleotides read TGTGCCAGCAGCTGGGGGGGCGCCGAAGCTTTCTTT. It specifies CASSWGGAEAFF. J is TRBJ1-1 and V is TRBV5-6; tentatively, D is TRBD1 (6 bases). The CDR3 runs 12 residues. Germline lookup yields CDR1 SGHDT and CDR2 YYEEEE. With 3 bases removed from V and 8 bases from J, the gap between germline ends came to 11 bases.

The genes are TRBV7-9 and TRBJ2-7, with D possibly being TRBD1 (6 bases). This CDR3 is built from 15 residues. V was trimmed by 5 bases and J by 4 bases, leaving 18 bases between them. Germline V gene data show CDR1 as SEHNR and CDR2 as FQNEAQ (reference sequence). The CDR3 reads CASSQLSTGKYEQYF. CDR3 bases: TGTGCCAGCAGCCAACTCAGCACAGGGAAATACGAGCAGTACTTC.

This chain links TRBV9 with TRBJ1-1, with 10 nucleotides matching TRBD1. This CDR3 is 15 amino acids long. CDR1 SGDLS and CDR2 YYNGEE come from the germline V gene. Unmatched junction bases numbered 7, after V lost 3 bases and J lost 5 bases. DNA for the CDR3: TGTGCCAGCAGCGAAACCGGGACAGGGGTTACTGAAGCTTTCTTT. Amino acids: CASSETGTGVTEAFF.

The chain uses TRBV9 and TRBJ1-2; D is unclear. Deletions cut 3 bases from V and 2 bases from J, with 17 bases between. Germline assignment: CDR1 SGDLS and CDR2 YYNGEE. The CDR3 has 16 residues. In DNA form, the CDR3 reads TGTGCCAGCAGCGCCTCTCTTGGCCACCTCAACTATGGCTACACCTTC. Its translation is CASSASLGHLNYGYTF.

The chain couples TRBV5-1 to TRBJ2-5; a weak D match, TRBD1 (6 bases). V lost 4 bases and J 2 bases, leaving 12 bases between the germline ends. The CDR3 length is 14 residues. Per germline, CDR1 SGHRS and CDR2 YFSETQ. CDR3 region: CASSPLGTQETQYF. In DNA form, the CDR3 reads TGCGCCAGCAGCCCGCTAGGGACACAAGAGACCCAGTACTTC.

The chain links TRBV3-1 (or the pseudogene TRBV3-2) to TRBJ2-3; D remains ambiguous. Between the trimmed V and J ends, which lost 1 base and 2 bases, there was a span of 7 bases. CDR1 and CDR2 from the germline V gene are LGHDT and YNNKEL (reference sequence). The CDR3 sequence is 14 residues long. The CDR3 is CASSQAENTDTQYF. CDR3 coding DNA: TGTGCCAGCAGCCAAGCAGAAAACACAGATACGCAGTATTTT.

This chain uses TRBV25-1 with TRBJ1-2; 9 positions match TRBD1. Germline CDR1 MGHDK, CDR2 SYGVNS. This CDR3 has 16 residues. J gave up 4 bases and V 6 bases, and 12 bases lay outside the gene matches. CDR3 DNA sequence: TGTGCCAGCAGGACGACAAAAGGGACAGGGATCTATGGCTACACCTTC. Translating gives CASRTTKGTGIYGYTF.

V usage is TRBV21-1 and J usage is TRBJ2-1; TRBD2, the D gene given by the table, was not confirmed from the DNA. TRBV21-1 is tagged as a pseudogene. CDR3 length: 17 residues. In nucleotides, the CDR3 is TGTGCCAGCAGCAATTATAAGGTACTACGGGGTCGCAATGAGCAGTTCTTC. It specifies CASSNYKVLRGRNEQFF.

The V call is TRBV7-9, the J call TRBJ2-2, with a tentative D call TRBD1 (6 bases). V was trimmed by 5 bases and J by 9 bases, leaving 19 bases between them. In germline, CDR1 is SEHNR, CDR2 FQNEAQ (reference sequence). The CDR3 is 15 amino acids. The CDR3 bases are TGTGCCAGCAGCGGACGACAGGAGGTGAACCGGGAGCTGTTTTTT. Encoded protein: CASSGRQEVNRELFF.

The chain carries TRBV3-1 (or the pseudogene TRBV3-2) and TRBJ2-1; no clear D gene. Trimming took off 2 bases at V and 4 bases at J, with 9 bases between the two ends. Per germline, CDR1 LGHDT and CDR2 YNNKEL (reference sequence). This CDR3 has 14 residues. The CDR3 DNA reads as TGTGCCAGCAGCCAACCGATCAGATACAATGAGCAGTTCTTC. Encoded protein: CASSQPIRYNEQFF.

This rearrangement joins TRBV12-3 or TRBV12-4 to TRBJ2-1; D gene uncertain. Trimming shortened V by 11 bases and J by 8 bases, and 10 bases separated the two germline ends. This CDR3 region has 10 residues. CDR3 coding DNA: TGTGCCTCCAAAGCTCATGAGCAGTTCTTC. The encoded protein is CASKAHEQFF.

The J gene is TRBJ2-1, the V gene TRBV30, with 12 positions matching TRBD1. With V trimmed by 5 bases and J by 8 bases, 7 bases remained unmatched. Per the germline V gene, CDR1 is GTSNPN and CDR2 is SVGIG (reference sequence). The CDR3 length is 14 residues. CDR3 DNA sequence: TGTGCCTGGGGGACAGGGGGCGAAATCGATGAGCAGTTCTTC. Translated, it gives CAWGTGGEIDEQFF.

The rearrangement uses TRBV29-1 and TRBJ2-7, with D possibly TRBD2 on 5 matching bases. CDR3 length equals 12 residues. Germline V gene sequence: CDR1 SQVTM, CDR2 ANQGSEA. V was pared by 6 bases and J by 5 bases, with 14 bases between. The CDR3 reads CSVDGVSHEQYF. CDR3 DNA sequence: TGCAGCGTGGACGGGGTCAGTCACGAGCAGTACTTC.

The V and J genes are TRBV30 and TRBJ1-5; 8 bases align to TRBD1. CDR3 length: 15 amino acids. Germline V gene sequence: CDR1 GTSNPN, CDR2 SVGIG (reference sequence). With 2 bases clipped from V and 9 bases from J, the junction kept 12 bases outside the gene matches. The CDR3 bases are TGTGCCTGGAGTAAAGGACAGGGCTCCTCAGGGCCCCAGCATTTT. Residues: CAWSKGQGSSGPQHF.

The chain carries TRBV5-1 and TRBJ1-2, with D possibly matching TRBD1 (5 bases). Trimming pared 5 bases from V and 6 bases from J, leaving 17 bases between. In germline, CDR1 is SGHRS, CDR2 YFSETQ. The CDR3 covers 14 residues. The CDR3 DNA reads TGCGCCAGCAGAAGGGGCAGTCCCACGGATGGCTACACCTTC. Residues: CASRRGSPTDGYTF. The full variable domain, in which reference TRBV5-1 and TRBJ1-2 provide the parts outside the CDR3, is KAGVTQTPRYLIKTRGQQVTLSCSPISGHRSVSWYQQTPGQGLQFLFEYFSETQRNKGNFPGRFSGRQFSNSRSEMNVSTLELGDSALYLCASRRGSPTDGYTFGSGTRLTVV.

The rearrangement links TRBV5-1 to TRBJ1-1; D possibly corresponds to TRBD1 (6 bases). CDR3 length: 14 residues. The V end lost 7 bases, the J end lost 0 bases, and 13 bases lay between the germline ends. Per germline, CDR1 SGHRS and CDR2 YFSETQ. The CDR3 region has the DNA TGCGCCAGCCACGTTCAGGGGATGAACACTGAAGCTTTCTTT. As protein: CASHVQGMNTEAFF. The full variable domain, completed using reference TRBV5-1 and TRBJ1-1, is KAGVTQTPRYLIKTRGQQVTLSCSPISGHRSVSWYQQTPGQGLQFLFEYFSETQRNKGNFPGRFSGRQFSNSRSEMNVSTLELGDSALYLCASHVQGMNTEAFFGQGTRLTVV.

This clone was seen ten or more times. The genes are TRBV29-1 and TRBJ1-2; no reliable D call. This CDR3 contains 11 residues. V lost 4 bases, J lost 6 bases, and 9 bases lay in between. Germline values: CDR1 SQVTM, CDR2 ANQGSEA. CDR3 in DNA: TGCAGCGTTGGACTAGAGGATGGCTACACCTTC. It translates to CSVGLEDGYTF.

V gene TRBV7-2 combines with J gene TRBJ2-7; possibly TRBD2 for D (6 bases). The CDR3 extends over 15 amino acids. Germline V CDR1 and CDR2: SGHTA, FQGNSA. V was pared by 4 bases and J by 1 base, with 14 bases between. The CDR3 region is CASSSMGLYSYEQYF. CDR3 DNA sequence: TGTGCCAGCAGCTCCATGGGACTGTATTCCTACGAGCAGTACTTC. The full variable domain, in which reference TRBV7-2 and TRBJ2-7 provide the parts outside the CDR3, is GAGVSQSPSNKVTEKGKDVELRCDPISGHTALYWYRQSLGQGLEFLIYFQGNSAPDKSGLPSDRFSAERTGGSVSTLTIQRTQQEDSAVYLCASSSMGLYSYEQYFGPGTRLTVT.

This rearrangement joins TRBV11-2 to TRBJ2-7; D is possibly TRBD1 (6 bases). The ends were cut back, 1 base at V and 5 bases at J, with 18 bases in the middle. This CDR3 is 16 amino acids long. In germline, CDR1 is SGHAT, CDR2 FQNNGV. The CDR3 protein is CASSLGGTLVENEQYF. In DNA form, the CDR3 reads TGTGCCAGCAGCTTAGGGGGGACACTTGTCGAAAACGAGCAGTACTTC.

V gene TRBV2 combines with J gene TRBJ2-1, with 12 bases identical to TRBD2. Germline V gene sequence: CDR1 SNHLY, CDR2 FYNNEI. The J segment lost 2 bases and the V segment lost 6 bases, leaving 2 bases of the junction unmatched. CDR3 length: 15 amino acids. Written as DNA, the CDR3 is TGTGCCAGCAGGCTAGCGGGGGGGGCCTACAATGAGCAGTTCTTC. Protein: CASRLAGGAYNEQFF.